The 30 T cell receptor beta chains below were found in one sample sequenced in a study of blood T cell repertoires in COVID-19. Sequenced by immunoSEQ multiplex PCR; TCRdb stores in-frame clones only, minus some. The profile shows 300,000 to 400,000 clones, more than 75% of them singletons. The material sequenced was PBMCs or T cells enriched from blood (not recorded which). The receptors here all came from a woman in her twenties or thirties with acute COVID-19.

CDR3 coding DNA: TGCGCCAGCAGCCCGTTCCAGGGACAGGGGCTCGATGGGTATGGCTACACCTTC. Translation gives CASSPFQGQGLDGYGYTF. V and J are TRBV5-1 and TRBJ1-2, with 10 bases identical to TRBD1. CDR1 SGHRS and CDR2 YFSETQ come from the germline V gene. The CDR3 length is 18 residues. The trim removed 4 bases at V and 5 bases at J, leaving 17 bases unmatched.

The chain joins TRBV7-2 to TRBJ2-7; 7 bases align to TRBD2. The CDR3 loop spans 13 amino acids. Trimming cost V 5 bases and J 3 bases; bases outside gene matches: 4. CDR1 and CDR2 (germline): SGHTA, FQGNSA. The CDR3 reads CASSRTRGYEQYF. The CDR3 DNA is TGTGCCAGCAGCAGGACTAGAGGCTACGAGCAGTACTTC.

The CDR3 DNA follows: TGTGCCAGCAGTTTGGACAGGAATGAAAAACTGTTTTTT. Translated, it gives CASSLDRNEKLFF. The chain uses TRBV12-3 or TRBV12-4 and TRBJ1-4; 7 bases align to TRBD1. The length of the CDR3 is 13 residues. The V segment lost 3 bases and the J segment 5 bases; nucleotides outside the gene matches: 0.

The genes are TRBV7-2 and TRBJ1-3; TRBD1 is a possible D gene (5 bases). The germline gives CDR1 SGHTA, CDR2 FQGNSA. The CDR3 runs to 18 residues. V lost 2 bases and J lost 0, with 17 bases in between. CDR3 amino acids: CASSLWAVSGLSGNTIYF. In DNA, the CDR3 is TGTGCCAGCAGCTTATGGGCGGTTTCAGGGCTCTCTGGAAACACCATATATTTT.

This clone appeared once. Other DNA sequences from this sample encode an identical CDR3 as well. The CDR3 protein is CASSYSTGGGTEAFF. CDR3 nucleotides: TGTGCCAGCAGTTACTCTACAGGGGGCGGCACTGAAGCTTTCTTT. V gene TRBV6-5 combines with J gene TRBJ1-1; 9 bases match TRBD1. V lost 0 bases to trimming and J lost 4 bases; unmatched junction nucleotides: 3. The CDR3 consists of 15 residues. Germline V gives CDR1 MNHEY, CDR2 SVGAGI.

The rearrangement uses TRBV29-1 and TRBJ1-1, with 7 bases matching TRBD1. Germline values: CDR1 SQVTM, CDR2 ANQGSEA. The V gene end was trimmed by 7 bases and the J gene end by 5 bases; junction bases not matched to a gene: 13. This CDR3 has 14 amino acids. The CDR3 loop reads CSASKSTGYTEAFF. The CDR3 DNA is TGCAGCGCTTCCAAGTCGACAGGGTATACTGAAGCTTTCTTT.

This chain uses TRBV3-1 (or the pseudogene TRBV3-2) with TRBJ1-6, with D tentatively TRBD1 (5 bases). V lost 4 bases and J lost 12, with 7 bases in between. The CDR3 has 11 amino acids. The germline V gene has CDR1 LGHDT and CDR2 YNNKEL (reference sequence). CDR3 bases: TGTGCCAGCAGCCTAAGGGGACCCCTCCACTTT. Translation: CASSLRGPLHF.

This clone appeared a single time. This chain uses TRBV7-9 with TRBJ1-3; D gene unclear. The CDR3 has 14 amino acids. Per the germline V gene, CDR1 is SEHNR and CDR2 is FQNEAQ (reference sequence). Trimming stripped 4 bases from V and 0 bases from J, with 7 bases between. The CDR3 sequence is CASSSGGSGNTIYF. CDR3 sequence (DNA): TGTGCCAGCAGCTCAGGTGGCTCTGGAAACACCATATATTTT.

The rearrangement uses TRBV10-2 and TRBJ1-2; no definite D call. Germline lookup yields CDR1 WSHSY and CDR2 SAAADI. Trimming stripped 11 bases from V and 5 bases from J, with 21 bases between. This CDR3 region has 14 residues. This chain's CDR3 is CACREGPSGYGYTF. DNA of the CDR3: TGCGCCTGTCGGGAGGGTCCCTCCGGGTATGGCTACACCTTC.

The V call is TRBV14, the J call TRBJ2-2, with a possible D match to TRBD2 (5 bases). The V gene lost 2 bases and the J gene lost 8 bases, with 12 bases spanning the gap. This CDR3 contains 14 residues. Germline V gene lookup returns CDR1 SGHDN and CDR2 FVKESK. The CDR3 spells CASSQQAGTGELFF. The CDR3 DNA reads TGTGCCAGCAGCCAACAGGCGGGTACGGGGGAGCTGTTTTTT.

CDR3 coding DNA: TGTGCCAGCAAAGATGGAGGGAACTACGAGCAGTACTTC. It translates to CASKDGGNYEQYF. V is TRBV2 and J is TRBJ2-7; D is possibly TRBD2 (6 bases). The CDR3 runs to 13 residues. V lost 7 bases and J 3 bases, leaving 13 bases between the germline ends. Germline V gene lookup returns CDR1 SNHLY and CDR2 FYNNEI.

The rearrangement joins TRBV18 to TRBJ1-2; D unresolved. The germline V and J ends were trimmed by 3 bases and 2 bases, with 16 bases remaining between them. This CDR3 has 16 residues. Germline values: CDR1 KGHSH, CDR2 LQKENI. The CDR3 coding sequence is TGTGCCAGCTCACCCAATTCCGGGAACAAAAACTATGGCTACACCTTC. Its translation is CASSPNSGNKNYGYTF.

The CDR3 reads CASSFYVGGNQPQHF. The CDR3 region has the DNA TGTGCCAGCAGCTTTTACGTCGGGGGCAATCAGCCCCAGCATTTT. This chain links TRBV5-5 with TRBJ1-5; D gene uncertain. The V and J ends lost 2 bases and 2 bases respectively, with 11 bases between them. Germline CDR1 and CDR2: SGHKS and YYEKEE (reference sequence). CDR3 length equals 15 residues.

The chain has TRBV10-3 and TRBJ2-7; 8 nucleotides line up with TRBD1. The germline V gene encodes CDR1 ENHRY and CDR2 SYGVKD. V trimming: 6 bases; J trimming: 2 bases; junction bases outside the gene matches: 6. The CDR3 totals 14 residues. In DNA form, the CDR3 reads TGTGCCATCAGCGGGACAGGACCGACCTACGAGCAGTACTTC. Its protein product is CAISGTGPTYEQYF.

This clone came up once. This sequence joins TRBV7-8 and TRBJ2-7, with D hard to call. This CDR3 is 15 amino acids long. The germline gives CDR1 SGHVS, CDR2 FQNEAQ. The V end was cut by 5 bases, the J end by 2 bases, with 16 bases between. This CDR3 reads CASSPRGEFPYEQYF. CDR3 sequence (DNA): TGTGCCAGCAGCCCACGAGGCGAATTCCCCTACGAGCAGTACTTC.

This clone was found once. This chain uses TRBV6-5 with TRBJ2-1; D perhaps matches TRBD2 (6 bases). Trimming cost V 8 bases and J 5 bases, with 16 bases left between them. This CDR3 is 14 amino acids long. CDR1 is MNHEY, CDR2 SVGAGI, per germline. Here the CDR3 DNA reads TGTGCCAGCGGGGTCAGGACGGGGGACAATGAGCAGTTCTTC. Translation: CASGVRTGDNEQFF.

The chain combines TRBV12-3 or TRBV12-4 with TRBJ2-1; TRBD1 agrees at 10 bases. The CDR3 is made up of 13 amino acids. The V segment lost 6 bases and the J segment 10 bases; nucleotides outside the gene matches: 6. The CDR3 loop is CASSWDRGGEQFF. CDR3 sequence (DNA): TGTGCCAGCAGCTGGGACAGGGGAGGAGAGCAGTTCTTC.

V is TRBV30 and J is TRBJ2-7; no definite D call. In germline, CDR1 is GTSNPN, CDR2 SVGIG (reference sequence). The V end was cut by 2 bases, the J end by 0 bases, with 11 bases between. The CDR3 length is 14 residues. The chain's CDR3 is CAWSINSLSYEQYF. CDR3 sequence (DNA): TGTGCCTGGAGTATTAACAGTCTCTCCTACGAGCAGTACTTC.

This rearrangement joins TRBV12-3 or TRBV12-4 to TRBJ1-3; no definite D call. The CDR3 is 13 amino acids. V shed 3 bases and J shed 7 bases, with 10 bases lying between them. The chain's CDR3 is CASSLAGWNTIYF. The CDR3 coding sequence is TGTGCCAGCAGTTTGGCGGGGTGGAACACCATATATTTT.

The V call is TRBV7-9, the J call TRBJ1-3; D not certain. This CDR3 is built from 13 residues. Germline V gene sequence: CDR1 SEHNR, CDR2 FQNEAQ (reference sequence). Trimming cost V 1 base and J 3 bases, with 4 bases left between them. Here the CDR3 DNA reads TGTGCCAGCAGCTTAGACTTTGGAAACACCATATATTTT. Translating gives CASSLDFGNTIYF.

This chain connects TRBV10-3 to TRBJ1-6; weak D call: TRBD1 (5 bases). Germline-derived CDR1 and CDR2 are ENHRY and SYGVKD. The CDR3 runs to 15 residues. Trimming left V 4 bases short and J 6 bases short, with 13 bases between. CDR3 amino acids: CAISARDSSNSPLHF. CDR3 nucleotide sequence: TGTGCCATCAGTGCCCGGGACTCGTCTAATTCACCCCTCCACTTT.

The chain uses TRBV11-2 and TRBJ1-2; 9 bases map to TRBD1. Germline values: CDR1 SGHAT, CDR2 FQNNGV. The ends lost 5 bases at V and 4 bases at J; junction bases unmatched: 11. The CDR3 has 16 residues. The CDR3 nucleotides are TGTGCCAGCAGCCACCCCGGGACAGGGAGCTCCTATGGCTACACCTTC. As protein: CASSHPGTGSSYGYTF.

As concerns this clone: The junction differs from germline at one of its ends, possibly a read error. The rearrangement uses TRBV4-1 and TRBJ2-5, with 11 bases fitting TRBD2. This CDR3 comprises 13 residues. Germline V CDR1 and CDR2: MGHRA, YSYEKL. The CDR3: CASSQDGIAGGHF. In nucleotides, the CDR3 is TGCGCCAGCAGCCAAGATGGGATAGCGGGGGGGCACTTC.

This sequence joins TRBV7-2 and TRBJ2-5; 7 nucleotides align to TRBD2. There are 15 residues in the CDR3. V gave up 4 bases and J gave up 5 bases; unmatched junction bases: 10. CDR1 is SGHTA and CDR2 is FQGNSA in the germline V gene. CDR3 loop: CASSSQRGKGETQYF. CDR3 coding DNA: TGTGCCAGCAGCTCACAGCGGGGCAAGGGGGAGACCCAGTACTTC.

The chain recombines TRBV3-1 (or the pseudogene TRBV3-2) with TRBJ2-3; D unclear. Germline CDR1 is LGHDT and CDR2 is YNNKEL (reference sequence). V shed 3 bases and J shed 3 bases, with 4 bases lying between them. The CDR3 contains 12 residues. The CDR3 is CASSHETDTQYF. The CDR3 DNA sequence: TGTGCCAGCAGCCACGAGACAGATACGCAGTATTTT.

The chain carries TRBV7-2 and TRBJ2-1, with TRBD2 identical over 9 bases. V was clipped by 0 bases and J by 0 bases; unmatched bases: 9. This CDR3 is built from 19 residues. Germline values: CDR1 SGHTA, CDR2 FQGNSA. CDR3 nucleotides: TGTGCCAGCAGCTTAGCAGGTCTAGCGGGGTCCAGCTCCTACAATGAGCAGTTCTTC. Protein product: CASSLAGLAGSSSYNEQFF.

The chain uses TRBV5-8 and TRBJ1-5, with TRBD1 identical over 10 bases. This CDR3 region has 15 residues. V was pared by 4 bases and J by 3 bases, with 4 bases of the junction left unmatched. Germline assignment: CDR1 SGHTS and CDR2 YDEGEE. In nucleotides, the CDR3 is TGTGCCAGCAGCCCGGGACAGGGGATCAATCAGCCCCAGCATTTT. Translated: CASSPGQGINQPQHF.

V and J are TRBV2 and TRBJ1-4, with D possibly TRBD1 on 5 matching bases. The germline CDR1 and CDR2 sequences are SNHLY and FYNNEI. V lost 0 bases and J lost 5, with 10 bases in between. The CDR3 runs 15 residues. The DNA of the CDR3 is TGTGCCAGCAGTGAAGCGGGCGGGGCGAATGAAAAACTGTTTTTT. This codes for CASSEAGGANEKLFF.

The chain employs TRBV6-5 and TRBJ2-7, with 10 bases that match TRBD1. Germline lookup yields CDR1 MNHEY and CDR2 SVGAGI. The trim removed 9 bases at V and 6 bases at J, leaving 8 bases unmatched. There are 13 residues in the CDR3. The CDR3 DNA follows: TGTGCCAGTCCGGGACAGGGGATCTCCGAGCAGTACTTC. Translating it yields CASPGQGISEQYF.

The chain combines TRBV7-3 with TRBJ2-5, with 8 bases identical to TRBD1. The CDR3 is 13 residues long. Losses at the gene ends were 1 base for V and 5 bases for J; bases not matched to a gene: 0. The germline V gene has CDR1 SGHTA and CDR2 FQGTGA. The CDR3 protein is CASSLRQGETQYF. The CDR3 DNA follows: TGTGCCAGCAGCTTAAGACAGGGGGAGACCCAGTACTTC.